This T cell receptor (beta chain) was sequenced for a study of cytomegalovirus exposure and HLA in healthy donors. General study results and limits: Serostatus for CMV was the only available immune exposure information. Earlier results showed most TCR beta V segments being productive about 87% or about 30% of the time.

Trimming took off 0 bases at V and 0 bases at J, with 9 bases between the two ends. The CDR3 consists of 15 residues. Germline V gene lookup returns CDR1 MGHRA and CDR2 YSYEKL. Note on this clone: The antigen remains unidentified.

With 60 Vbeta and 13 Jbeta primers, the PCR was carried out. Only in-frame clones appear in the TCRdb table, and some are missing; sequencing was by immunoSEQ multiplex PCR. This sample has some 240,000 clones, with roughly 91% found just once. The receptor was derived from a girl aged 2-10 years in good health and CMV-seronegative. The chain is built from TRBV4-1 and TRBJ2-7; no clear D. The material sequenced was PBMCs. CDR3 in DNA: TGCGCCAGCAGCCAAGACCCAGGCGCCTCCTACGAGCAGTACTTC. The encoded protein is CASSQDPGASYEQYF.